The 27 T cell receptor beta chains below all came from one sample that was sequenced in a study of cytomegalovirus exposure and HLA in healthy donors (dated by TCRdb to 2015 to 2018). The protocol used for the library was the immunoSEQ multiplex PCR assay. For the multiplex PCR, a mixture combining 60 forward primers for TCR Vbeta segments and 13 reverse primers for TCR Jbeta segments was used. Not all clones reach the TCRdb copy of this immuneACCESS table, which keeps in-frame sequences only. Checked studies attribute under half of the gap to unresolved V genes and leave the rest unexplained. The sample table holds 100,000 to 150,000 clones, of which roughly 80% were seen once. 8.8% of the sample belongs to the ten largest clones. Sequencing was performed on PBMCs. The source is a female donor in good health and CMV-seropositive.

The chain employs TRBV7-8 and TRBJ1-6; D is uncertain. The CDR3 runs to 17 residues. The V gene lost 1 base and the J gene lost 8 bases, with 18 bases spanning the gap. Germline CDR1 reads SGHVS; CDR2 reads FQNEAQ. The CDR3, as DNA: TGTGCCAGCAGCTTAGATGAGGGCCTATCGTCCCATTCACCCCTCCACTTT. It is translated as CASSLDEGLSSHSPLHF. Complete variable domain (other parts from reference TRBV7-8 and TRBJ1-6): GAGVSQSPRYKVAKRGQDVALRCDPISGHVSLFWYQQALGQGPEFLTYFQNEAQLDKSGLPSDRFFAERPEGSVSTLKIQRTQQEDSAVYLCASSLDEGLSSHSPLHFGNGTRLTVT.

The chain carries TRBV27 and TRBJ2-1, with TRBD2 matching over 7 bases. This CDR3 region has 15 residues. V shed 7 bases, J shed 9 bases, and the junction held 15 bases outside the gene matches. Germline V gives CDR1 MNHEY, CDR2 SMNVEV (reference sequence). CDR3 sequence (DNA): TGTGCCAGCACCACCCTAGCGGCAGGTGAGGGTGAGCAGTTCTTC. It codes for CASTTLAAGEGEQFF.

In this sample, this clone turned up a few times. The chain links TRBV10-3 to TRBJ1-1, with D uncertain. CDR3 length: 14 amino acids. With 0 bases removed from V and 5 bases from J, the gap between germline ends came to 10 bases. Germline lookup yields CDR1 ENHRY and CDR2 SYGVKD. CDR3 region: CAISESTRGTEAFF. The CDR3, as DNA: TGTGCCATCAGTGAGTCGACGCGAGGGACTGAAGCTTTCTTT.

This clone appeared once. The chain combines TRBV7-2 with TRBJ2-5; 8 nucleotides match TRBD1. This CDR3 has 14 residues. The ends lost 4 bases at V and 4 bases at J; junction bases unmatched: 5. CDR1 and CDR2 from the germline V gene are SGHTA and FQGNSA. In nucleotides, the CDR3 is TGTGCCAGCAGCTACCAGGGGGCTCGAGAGACCCAGTACTTC. Its translation is CASSYQGARETQYF.

The V call is TRBV27, the J call TRBJ1-2; TRBD1 might be the D (5 bases). CDR3 length equals 12 residues. V dropped 5 bases and J dropped 11 bases, with 15 bases sitting between them. The germline gives CDR1 MNHEY, CDR2 SMNVEV (reference sequence). The CDR3 DNA reads TGTGCCAGCAGTGACCCATGGGGGGGTTACACCTTC. Translating gives CASSDPWGGYTF.

The chain is built from TRBV19 and TRBJ1-2; the match to TRBD1 covers 10 bases. The V segment lost 4 bases and the J segment 0 bases; nucleotides outside the gene matches: 8. There are 17 residues in the CDR3. Germline-derived CDR1 and CDR2 are LNHDA and SQIVND (reference sequence). The chain's CDR3 is CASSSPGTGVTNYGYTF. The CDR3 DNA follows: TGTGCCAGTAGTAGTCCCGGGACAGGGGTTACTAACTATGGCTACACCTTC.

This chain connects TRBV9 to TRBJ2-3; 13 bases fit TRBD2. This CDR3 is built from 19 residues. The J segment lost 2 bases and the V segment lost 0 bases, leaving 9 bases of the junction unmatched. CDR1 and CDR2 (germline): SGDLS, YYNGEE. The chain's CDR3 is CASSVVPLTSGGLTDTQYF. The CDR3 coding sequence is TGTGCCAGCAGCGTAGTTCCGTTGACTAGCGGGGGGCTCACAGATACGCAGTATTTT.

CDR3 DNA sequence: TGTGCCAGCAGACAGGGGTTATCAGGTGGCTACACCTTC. It translates to CASRQGLSGGYTF. V is TRBV6-5 and J is TRBJ1-2; 7 bases line up with TRBD1. The CDR3 is 13 residues long. Germline assignment: CDR1 MNHEY and CDR2 SVGAGI. J was trimmed by 7 bases and V by 6 bases; bases with no gene match: 8.

This chain joins TRBV4-2 and TRBJ1-2; 9 bases match TRBD1. Trimming removed 5 bases from V and 6 bases from J; junction bases left unmatched: 10. The CDR3 loop spans 15 amino acids. The V gene's germline CDR1 is LGHNA and CDR2 YNFKEQ. CDR3 sequence: CASSSLMDRGDGYTF. The CDR3, as DNA: TGTGCCAGCAGCTCACTAATGGACAGGGGAGATGGCTACACCTTC.

The rearrangement joins TRBV7-3 to TRBJ1-1, with TRBD1 as a possible D gene (5 bases). Trimming cost V 2 bases and J 1 base, with 8 bases left between them. The CDR3 consists of 14 residues. Germline-derived CDR1 and CDR2 are SGHTA and FQGTGA. This CDR3 is CASSLGQGNTEAFF. DNA for the CDR3: TGTGCCAGCAGCTTAGGCCAGGGGAACACTGAAGCTTTCTTT.

This chain joins TRBV15 and TRBJ1-5; 8 bases line up with TRBD1. Germline CDR1 reads LNHNV; CDR2 reads YYDKDF (reference sequence). The ends lost 5 bases at V and 2 bases at J; junction bases unmatched: 2. This CDR3 region has 14 residues. DNA for the CDR3: TGTGCCACCAGCCTGGGACAGGGCAATCAGCCCCAGCATTTT. Its protein product is CATSLGQGNQPQHF.

This chain links TRBV6-5 with TRBJ2-6, with D tentatively TRBD1 (5 bases). V was shortened by 9 bases and J by 4 bases, with 13 bases between the two germline ends. This CDR3 has 14 residues. Germline V gives CDR1 MNHEY, CDR2 SVGAGI. The CDR3 DNA follows: TGTGCCAGTTCAGGGCTGGGGGGGGCCAACGTCCTGACTTTC. It codes for CASSGLGGANVLTF.

The chain couples TRBV4-3 to TRBJ2-7; 12 bases match TRBD2. V lost 0 bases, J lost 7 bases, and 4 bases stayed unmatched. The CDR3 is 15 residues long. In germline, CDR1 is LGHNA, CDR2 YSLEER. CDR3 sequence (DNA): TGCGCCAGCAGCCAAGAAACTAGCGGGGGGAGGGAGCAGTACTTC. Translating gives CASSQETSGGREQYF.

The CDR3 DNA is TGTGCCAGCAGTGACCTAGCGGGGGGGTCCACAGATACGCAGTATTTT. This translates into CASSDLAGGSTDTQYF. The chain links TRBV6-4 to TRBJ2-3; 12 bases map to TRBD2. Germline V CDR1 and CDR2: MRHNA, SNTAGT. The CDR3 runs to 16 residues. V lost 2 bases to trimming and J lost 2 bases; unmatched junction nucleotides: 2.

The V call is TRBV2, the J call TRBJ1-5, with D possibly being TRBD1 (6 bases). The CDR3 length is 14 residues. The ends were cut back, 4 bases at V and 4 bases at J, with 11 bases in the middle. CDR1 is SNHLY, CDR2 FYNNEI, per germline. The CDR3 DNA reads TGTGCCAGCAGTGCGGGTAGGGGGAATCAGCCCCAGCATTTT. This translates into CASSAGRGNQPQHF.

This rearrangement joins TRBV4-3 to TRBJ2-1; unclear D gene. This CDR3 has 11 amino acids. Trimming removed 1 base at V and 7 bases at J, with 2 bases between. Germline V gives CDR1 LGHNA, CDR2 YSLEER. The CDR3 coding sequence is TGCGCCAGCAGCCAAGCTAATGAGCAGTTCTTC. This encodes CASSQANEQFF.

This chain's CDR3 is CASSSGQGRDEQYF. In DNA, the CDR3 is TGTGCCAGTAGTTCGGGACAGGGGAGGGACGAGCAGTACTTC. The chain is built from TRBV19 and TRBJ2-7; TRBD1 matches at 10 bases. V dropped 5 bases and J dropped 5; count of bases not matched to a gene: 6. This CDR3 region has 14 residues. Looked up from germline, CDR1 is LNHDA and CDR2 is SQIVND (reference sequence).

The chain joins TRBV10-3 to TRBJ1-2, with D possibly TRBD1 on 6 matching bases. The germline V gene encodes CDR1 ENHRY and CDR2 SYGVKD. The length of the CDR3 is 15 residues. The V end lost 3 bases, the J end lost 2 bases, and 13 bases lay between the germline ends. The chain's CDR3 is CAISEGQIKNYGYTF. The CDR3 nucleotides read TGTGCCATCAGTGAAGGACAGATTAAGAACTATGGCTACACCTTC.

The chain carries TRBV2 and TRBJ2-5; 7 bases match TRBD1. The ends lost 8 bases at V and 3 bases at J; junction bases unmatched: 9. Germline V gene sequence: CDR1 SNHLY, CDR2 FYNNEI. This CDR3 contains 14 residues. The CDR3 protein is CASARDSGEETQYF. For the CDR3, the DNA is TGTGCCAGCGCCAGGGACAGTGGAGAAGAGACCCAGTACTTC.

This clone was seen a handful of times. The J gene is TRBJ1-5, the V gene TRBV30, with D tentatively TRBD1 (6 bases). V was shortened by 1 base and J by 6 bases, with 16 bases between the two germline ends. The CDR3 covers 15 residues. Germline CDR1 GTSNPN, CDR2 SVGIG (reference sequence). The CDR3 DNA is TGTGCCTGGAGTGCCCCCCTGGGGGCTTCTCAGCCCCAGCATTTT. Protein: CAWSAPLGASQPQHF.

The V call is TRBV11-3, the J call TRBJ1-4; TRBD1 agrees at 9 bases. Unmatched junction bases numbered 6, after V lost 3 bases and J lost 7 bases. The CDR3 has 15 residues. CDR1 and CDR2 from the germline V gene are SGHNT and YENEEA. DNA of the CDR3: TGTGCCAGCAGCTTCGGCGGGACAGGGCGTGAAAAACTGTTTTTT. This encodes CASSFGGTGREKLFF. The whole variable domain, filled in from reference TRBV11-3 and TRBJ1-4, reads EAGVVQSPRYKIIEKKQPVAFWCNPISGHNTLYWYLQNLGQGPELLIRYENEEAVDDSQLPKDRFSAERLKGVDSTLKIQPAELGDSAVYLCASSFGGTGREKLFFGSGTQLSVL.

This clone is medium-sized (0.01 to 0.1%) in the sample. The chain has TRBV27 and TRBJ1-4; 7 bases line up with TRBD1. V dropped 6 bases and J dropped 8; count of bases not matched to a gene: 15. This CDR3 contains 16 residues. Germline V gene sequence: CDR1 MNHEY, CDR2 SMNVEV (reference sequence). CDR3 sequence: CASRVTGMAPREKLFF. The CDR3 DNA follows: TGTGCCAGCAGGGTGACAGGGATGGCCCCACGCGAAAAACTGTTTTTT.

The chain uses TRBV4-2 and TRBJ2-1, with 7 bases lining up with TRBD2. The CDR3 runs 19 residues. Germline V gene lookup returns CDR1 LGHNA and CDR2 YNFKEQ. J lost 0 bases, V lost 1 base, and 12 bases had no gene match. CDR3 coding DNA: TGTGCCAGCAGCCAAGTCCCAAGCGGGGCTACTCGCTCCTACAATGAGCAGTTCTTC. Its translation: CASSQVPSGATRSYNEQFF.

V and J are TRBV4-2 and TRBJ1-4; 8 positions match TRBD1. Germline V CDR1 and CDR2: LGHNA, YNFKEQ. This CDR3 region has 16 residues. With 1 base clipped from V and 6 bases from J, the junction kept 7 bases outside the gene matches. Written as DNA, the CDR3 is TGTGCCAGCAGCCAAGGTCCGGGACAGGTTCATGAAAAACTGTTTTTT. This gives the protein CASSQGPGQVHEKLFF.

This chain joins TRBV7-3 and TRBJ2-5; D is unclear. Germline CDR1 SGHTA, CDR2 FQGTGA. The CDR3 covers 13 residues. V lost 4 bases, J lost 3 bases, and 9 bases lay in between. Here the CDR3 DNA reads TGTGCCAGCAGCTCGTACACGAAAGAGACCCAGTACTTC. This sequence encodes CASSSYTKETQYF.

J is TRBJ2-2 and V is TRBV7-2, with D perhaps TRBD1 (5 bases). Germline assignment: CDR1 SGHTA and CDR2 FQGNSA. The ends were cut back, 7 bases at V and 4 bases at J, with 10 bases in the middle. The length of the CDR3 is 13 residues. CDR3 nucleotide sequence: TGTGCCAGCACCAGACAGTTCACCGGGGAGCTGTTTTTT. Its protein product is CASTRQFTGELFF.

The chain uses TRBV28 and TRBJ1-5; D call uncertain. V gave up 3 bases and J gave up 7 bases, with 19 bases separating them. The CDR3 has 16 amino acids. Germline lookup yields CDR1 MDHEN and CDR2 SYDVKM. DNA of the CDR3: TGTGCCAGCAGTTTTCATCTCTACGGGTCGAGGCAGCCCCAGCATTTT. Translated: CASSFHLYGSRQPQHF.